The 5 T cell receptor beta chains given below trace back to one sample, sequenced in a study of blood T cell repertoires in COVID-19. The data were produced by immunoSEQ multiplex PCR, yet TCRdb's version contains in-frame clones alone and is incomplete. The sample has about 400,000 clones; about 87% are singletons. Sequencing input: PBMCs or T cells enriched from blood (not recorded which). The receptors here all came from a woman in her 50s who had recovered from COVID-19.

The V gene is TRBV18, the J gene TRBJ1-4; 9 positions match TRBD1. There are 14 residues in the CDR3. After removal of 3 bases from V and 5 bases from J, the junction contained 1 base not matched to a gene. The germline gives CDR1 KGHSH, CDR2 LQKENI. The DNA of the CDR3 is TGTGCCAGCTCACCCGGGACAGGGAATGAAAAACTGTTTTTT. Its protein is CASSPGTGNEKLFF.

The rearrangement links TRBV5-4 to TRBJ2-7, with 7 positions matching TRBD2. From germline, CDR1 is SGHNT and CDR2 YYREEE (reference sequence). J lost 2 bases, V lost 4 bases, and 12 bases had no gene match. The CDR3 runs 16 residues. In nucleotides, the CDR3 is TGTGCCAGCAGCCAGTCCTTAGCGGGTGAAACCTACGAGCAGTACTTC. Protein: CASSQSLAGETYEQYF. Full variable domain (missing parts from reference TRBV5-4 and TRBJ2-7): ETGVTQSPTHLIKTRGQQVTLRCSSQSGHNTVSWYQQALGQGPQFIFQYYREEENGRGNFPPRFSGLQFPNYSSELNVNALELDDSALYLCASSQSLAGETYEQYFGPGTRLTVT.

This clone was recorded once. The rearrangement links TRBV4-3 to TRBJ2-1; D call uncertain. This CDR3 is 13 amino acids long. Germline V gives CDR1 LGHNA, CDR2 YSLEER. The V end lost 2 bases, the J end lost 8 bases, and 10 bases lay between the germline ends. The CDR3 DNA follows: TGCGCCAGCAGCCAATTTGCTGGCCATGAGCAGTTCTTC. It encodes CASSQFAGHEQFF.

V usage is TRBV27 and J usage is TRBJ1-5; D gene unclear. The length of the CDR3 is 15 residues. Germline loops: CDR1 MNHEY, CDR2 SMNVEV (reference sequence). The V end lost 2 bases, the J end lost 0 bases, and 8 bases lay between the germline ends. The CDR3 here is CASSLEGYSNQPQHF. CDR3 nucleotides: TGTGCCAGCAGTTTAGAGGGATATAGCAATCAGCCCCAGCATTTT.

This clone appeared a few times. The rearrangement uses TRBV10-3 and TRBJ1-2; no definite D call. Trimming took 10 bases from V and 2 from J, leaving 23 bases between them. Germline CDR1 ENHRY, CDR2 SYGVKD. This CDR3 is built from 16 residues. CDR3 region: CASGSQEKVTNYGYTF. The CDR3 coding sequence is TGTGCCAGCGGGTCTCAGGAGAAGGTTACAAACTATGGCTACACCTTC.